This T cell receptor (beta chain) was captured in a study of T cell responses to AZD1222 COVID-19 vaccine. Study results and limitations: Scientists sampled the repertoires only once the peak T cell response had passed. A mostly white British donor set with more females was recruited, and clonal diversity was possibly underestimated. Dominant at 160-218 and 743-854, vaccine-associated CD4 TCRs also spanned spike.

Of note for this clone: As yet, its antigen is unknown.

The CDR3 has 17 amino acids. Germline trimming cut 4 bases from V and 5 bases from J; bases unmatched to any gene: 8. Per germline, CDR1 SGHTS and CDR2 YDEGEE. The table came from immunoSEQ multiplex PCR; TCRdb's copy has only in-frame clones and leaves some out. The top ten clones hold 3.5% to 5.5% of a sample with approximately 120,000 clones, 85% to 90% of them seen once. J is TRBJ2-3 and V is TRBV5-8, with 15 nucleotides matching TRBD2. This TCR came from an adult who received the AZD1222 COVID-19 vaccine. Specimen: peripheral blood, collected 28 days after the second AZD1222 dose. CDR3 DNA sequence: TGTGCCAGCAGCAGGACTAGCGGGGGGGCCGTGGGAGATACGCAGTATTTT. This sequence encodes CASSRTSGGAVGDTQYF.